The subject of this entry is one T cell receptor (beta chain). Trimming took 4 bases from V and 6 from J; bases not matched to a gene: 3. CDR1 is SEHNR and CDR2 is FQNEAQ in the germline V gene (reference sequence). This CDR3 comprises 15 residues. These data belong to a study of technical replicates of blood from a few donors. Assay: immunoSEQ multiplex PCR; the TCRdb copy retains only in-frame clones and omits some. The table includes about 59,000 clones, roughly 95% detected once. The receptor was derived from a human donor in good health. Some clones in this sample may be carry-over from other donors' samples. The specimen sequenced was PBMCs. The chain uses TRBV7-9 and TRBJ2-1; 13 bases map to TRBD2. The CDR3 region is CASSSGLAGVNEQFF. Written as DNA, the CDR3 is TGTGCCAGCAGCTCTGGACTAGCGGGAGTCAATGAGCAGTTCTTC. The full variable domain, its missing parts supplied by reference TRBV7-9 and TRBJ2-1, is DTGVSQNPRHKITKRGQNVTFRCDPISEHNRLYWYRQTLGQGPEFLTYFQNEAQLEKSRLLSDRFSAERPKGSFSTLEIQRTEQGDSAMYLCASSSGLAGVNEQFFGPGTRLTVL.